The 31 T cell receptor beta chains listed next were all sequenced from one sample in a study of vaccination effects on CD4 cells after COVID-19. TCRdb's table, derived via immunoSEQ multiplex PCR, lists solely in-frame clones and lacks some. There are about 45,000 clones in the sample; roughly 75% occur only once, and about 32% lies in the top ten. Antigens of these TCRs are unknown. CD4+ T cells specific for antigen were expanded with viral peptide pools by the ViraFEST assay before sequencing. Investigators separated out CD4+ T cells once around eleven days of culture had passed. The individual was infected with SARS-CoV-2 between March and December 2020, as confirmed by PCR. The sequencing used CD4+ T cells from PBMCs cultured with a peptide pool, collected before COVID-19 vaccination. The receptors originated from a human donor who had a prior SARS-CoV-2 infection.

This chain uses TRBV24-1 with TRBJ1-4; D uncertain. This CDR3 spans 17 amino acids. V was trimmed by 4 bases and J by 0 bases, leaving 14 bases between them. The V gene's germline CDR1 is KGHDR and CDR2 SFDVKD. The CDR3 spells CATSDTVGRATNEKLFF. Written as DNA, the CDR3 is TGTGCCACCAGTGACACCGTAGGACGTGCAACTAATGAAAAACTGTTTTTT.

The chain recombines TRBV10-3 with TRBJ1-1, with TRBD1 matching over 7 bases. Per the germline V gene, CDR1 is ENHRY and CDR2 is SYGVKD. CDR3 length equals 16 residues. V shed 3 bases and J 5 bases; nucleotides not matched to a gene: 12. The CDR3 region is CAISDPLQGRGTEAFF. DNA of the CDR3: TGTGCCATCAGTGATCCCCTACAGGGGAGGGGGACTGAAGCTTTCTTT.

This clone occurred a few times. The rearrangement uses TRBV7-3 and TRBJ2-1; D remains unclear. There are 15 residues in the CDR3. V was cut by 1 base and J by 0 bases, with 7 bases left in between. Germline V CDR1 and CDR2: SGHTA, FQGTGA. CDR3 sequence reads: CASSLRSVSYNEQFF. CDR3 in DNA: TGTGCCAGCAGCTTAAGATCCGTCTCCTACAATGAGCAGTTCTTC.

J is TRBJ2-2 and V is TRBV18; D is undetermined. The CDR3 is made up of 15 amino acids. Germline V CDR1 and CDR2: KGHSH, LQKENI. V lost 4 bases and J 4 bases, leaving 13 bases between the germline ends. CDR3 loop: CASSLDIVGTGELFF. The CDR3 coding sequence is TGTGCCAGCTCACTTGATATCGTTGGCACCGGGGAGCTGTTTTTT.

The V and J genes are TRBV7-3 and TRBJ2-2; 16 positions agree with TRBD2. The CDR3 is 17 amino acids. With 9 bases clipped from V and 4 bases from J, the junction kept 8 bases outside the gene matches. Germline loops: CDR1 SGHTA, CDR2 FQGTGA. The CDR3 DNA sequence: TGTGCCAGTTCCGGGACTAGCGGGGGGGCTGGCACCGGGGAGCTGTTTTTT. It codes for CASSGTSGGAGTGELFF.

This clone was seen more than once but under ten times. The V and J genes are TRBV6-5 and TRBJ1-2; a possible D gene is TRBD1 (5 bases). The germline CDR1 and CDR2 sequences are MNHEY and SVGAGI. The CDR3 is made up of 14 amino acids. The ends were cut back, 7 bases at V and 5 bases at J, with 17 bases in the middle. CDR3 in DNA: TGTGCCAGCACTAGGCTTGGGGGGAGGTATGGCTACACCTTC. Protein product: CASTRLGGRYGYTF.

The J gene is TRBJ1-4, the V gene TRBV2, with a tentative D call TRBD1 (5 bases). V was pared by 2 bases and J by 3 bases, with 10 bases between. CDR3 length: 15 residues. The germline V gene has CDR1 SNHLY and CDR2 FYNNEI. The CDR3 loop reads CASSEYGGANEKLFF. The CDR3 nucleotides read TGTGCCAGCAGTGAATACGGGGGGGCTAATGAAAAACTGTTTTTT.

This clone was seen a handful of times. The chain has TRBV9 and TRBJ2-1, with 9 bases lining up with TRBD2. Germline V gives CDR1 SGDLS, CDR2 YYNGEE. This CDR3 contains 17 residues. V gave up 0 bases and J gave up 3 bases; unmatched junction bases: 7. The CDR3 sequence: CASSVGVTSGFYNEQFF. CDR3 DNA sequence: TGTGCCAGCAGCGTAGGTGTGACTAGCGGTTTCTACAATGAGCAGTTCTTC.

The CDR3 here is CASSLFGGTSTEAFF. The CDR3 bases are TGTGCCAGCAGCTTATTTGGGGGCACGAGCACTGAAGCTTTCTTT. The V and J genes are TRBV7-3 and TRBJ1-1, with D perhaps matching TRBD1 (6 bases). CDR1 is SGHTA and CDR2 is FQGTGA in the germline V gene. V gave up 2 bases and J gave up 4 bases, with 14 bases separating them. This CDR3 is 15 amino acids long.

The genes are TRBV21-1 and TRBJ2-5. TRBV21-1 is an annotated pseudogene. This CDR3 contains 16 residues. The CDR3 protein is CASSKPLHPYQETQYF. As DNA, the CDR3 is TGTGCCAGCAGCAAACCCCTCCACCCGTACCAAGAGACCCAGTACTTC.

This clone was detected once. The chain employs TRBV25-1 and TRBJ2-1; D is perhaps TRBD2 (5 bases). Germline CDR1 MGHDK, CDR2 SYGVNS. V lost 3 bases and J lost 10, with 16 bases in between. This CDR3 is built from 14 residues. CDR3 protein: CASSERGSTREQFF. CDR3 nucleotides: TGTGCCAGCAGTGAGAGAGGGAGTACCCGAGAGCAGTTCTTC.

The rearrangement uses TRBV19 and TRBJ2-1; D is undetermined. Germline CDR1 is LNHDA and CDR2 is SQIVND (reference sequence). V shed 1 base and J shed 5 bases, with 9 bases lying between them. The CDR3 is made up of 14 amino acids. CDR3 sequence: CASSIAAVHNEQFF. The CDR3 DNA is TGTGCCAGTAGTATAGCAGCAGTTCACAATGAGCAGTTCTTC.

The chain couples TRBV5-1 to TRBJ2-5; 11 bases map to TRBD2. This CDR3 contains 16 residues. Germline CDR1 reads SGHRS; CDR2 reads YFSETQ. V was clipped by 4 bases and J by 5 bases; unmatched bases: 10. The CDR3 sequence is CASSLITSGSGETQYF. The CDR3 DNA reads TGCGCCAGCAGCCTTATTACTAGCGGGAGCGGTGAGACCCAGTACTTC. Full variable domain (remainder filled in from reference TRBV5-1 and TRBJ2-5): KAGVTQTPRYLIKTRGQQVTLSCSPISGHRSVSWYQQTPGQGLQFLFEYFSETQRNKGNFPGRFSGRQFSNSRSEMNVSTLELGDSALYLCASSLITSGSGETQYFGPGTRLLVL.

This clone has a handful of counts. The chain has TRBV5-1 and TRBJ1-2; TRBD1 matches at 11 bases. V gave up 4 bases and J gave up 1 base; unmatched junction bases: 3. The germline V gene encodes CDR1 SGHRS and CDR2 YFSETQ. The CDR3 loop spans 15 amino acids. The CDR3 DNA follows: TGCGCCAGCAGCCGGGGACAGGGGGGTAACTATGGCTACACCTTC. Translated, it gives CASSRGQGGNYGYTF.

This rearrangement joins TRBV5-1 to TRBJ2-5; the D is unclear. This CDR3 is 15 amino acids long. CDR1 is SGHRS and CDR2 is YFSETQ in the germline V gene. V dropped 3 bases and J dropped 7 bases, with 19 bases sitting between them. CDR3 in DNA: TGCGCCAGCAGCTATACGCTTTCGGGTCCCTGGACCCAGTACTTC. It encodes CASSYTLSGPWTQYF. Using reference TRBV5-1 and TRBJ2-5 for the parts outside the CDR3, the full variable domain is KAGVTQTPRYLIKTRGQQVTLSCSPISGHRSVSWYQQTPGQGLQFLFEYFSETQRNKGNFPGRFSGRQFSNSRSEMNVSTLELGDSALYLCASSYTLSGPWTQYFGPGTRLLVL.

The chain has TRBV30 and TRBJ1-1; D not certain. Germline V gives CDR1 GTSNPN, CDR2 SVGIG (reference sequence). The V and J ends lost 2 bases and 0 bases respectively, with 7 bases between them. The CDR3 consists of 13 residues. Here the CDR3 DNA reads TGTGCCTGGAGTCTGGAGGTGAACACTGAAGCTTTCTTT. It translates to CAWSLEVNTEAFF.

This chain links TRBV2 with TRBJ1-1; 7 nucleotides agree with TRBD1. Trimming took 2 bases from V and 5 from J; bases not matched to a gene: 2. Per germline, CDR1 SNHLY and CDR2 FYNNEI. This CDR3 has 13 amino acids. CDR3 nucleotides: TGTGCCAGCAGTGAATACAGGGGAACTGAAGCTTTCTTT. Its protein is CASSEYRGTEAFF.

V usage is TRBV5-6 and J usage is TRBJ2-7, with a tentative D call TRBD2 (6 bases). The CDR3 is 16 amino acids. Trimming pared 4 bases from V and 1 base from J, leaving 18 bases between. Germline lookup yields CDR1 SGHDT and CDR2 YYEEEE. The CDR3 region is CASSPKSLAVSYEQYF. CDR3 coding DNA: TGTGCCAGCAGCCCCAAGTCACTAGCTGTATCCTACGAGCAGTACTTC. Full variable domain (outside the CDR3, taken from reference TRBV5-6 and TRBJ2-7): DAGVTQSPTHLIKTRGQQVTLRCSPKSGHDTVSWYQQALGQGPQFIFQYYEEEERQRGNFPDRFSGHQFPNYSSELNVNALLLGDSALYLCASSPKSLAVSYEQYFGPGTRLTVT.

V gene TRBV4-2 combines with J gene TRBJ2-3; TRBD2 matches 8 bases. Germline V gene lookup returns CDR1 LGHNA and CDR2 YNFKEQ. V gave up 6 bases and J gave up 1 base; unmatched junction bases: 12. This CDR3 contains 17 residues. The CDR3 nucleotides read TGTGCCAGCAGTGTAAGCCCGGGAGGGCCTGGCACAGATACGCAGTATTTT. It codes for CASSVSPGGPGTDTQYF.

The chain carries TRBV20-1 and TRBJ1-1; a weak D match, TRBD1 (5 bases). Germline loops: CDR1 DFQATT, CDR2 SNEGSKA (reference sequence). This CDR3 contains 15 residues. V gave up 3 bases and J gave up 1 base, with 15 bases separating them. CDR3 sequence reads: CSASFGGSRNTEAFF. The DNA of the CDR3 is TGCAGTGCTAGTTTTGGGGGATCCAGGAACACTGAAGCTTTCTTT.

The chain is built from TRBV9 and TRBJ2-7; 10 nucleotides agree with TRBD1. Germline CDR1 and CDR2: SGDLS and YYNGEE. Trimming cost V 0 bases and J 4 bases; bases outside gene matches: 4. This CDR3 region has 15 residues. The CDR3 coding sequence is TGTGCCAGCAGCGTAGGGGGACAGGGGTTTTACGAGCAGTACTTC. Protein sequence: CASSVGGQGFYEQYF.

This sequence joins TRBV3-1 (or the pseudogene TRBV3-2) and TRBJ2-7; 10 bases line up with TRBD2. There are 16 residues in the CDR3. Germline V lookup: CDR1 LGHDT, CDR2 YNNKEL (reference sequence). After removal of 5 bases from V and 2 bases from J, the junction contained 9 bases not matched to a gene. The CDR3 region is CASSSSIAGGAYEQYF. CDR3 in DNA: TGTGCCAGCAGCTCTTCTATAGCGGGAGGAGCCTACGAGCAGTACTTC.

The chain carries TRBV7-2 and TRBJ2-2, with D perhaps matching TRBD1 or TRBD2 (6 bases each). The germline V and J ends were trimmed by 2 bases and 5 bases, with 12 bases remaining between them. From germline, CDR1 is SGHTA and CDR2 FQGNSA. There are 15 residues in the CDR3. DNA of the CDR3: TGTGCCAGCAGCTTATACGGGGGCTCAACCGGGGAGCTGTTTTTT. Translated: CASSLYGGSTGELFF.

This clone has just one count. V and J are TRBV4-3 and TRBJ2-5, with a weak D call TRBD2 (6 bases). Germline V gives CDR1 LGHNA, CDR2 YSLEER. V was cut by 0 bases and J by 7 bases, with 15 bases left in between. The CDR3 is 15 residues long. The CDR3 DNA is TGCGCCAGCAGCCAAGATCCGCGGGACCCGGGGACCCAGTACTTC. This translates into CASSQDPRDPGTQYF.

V is TRBV2 and J is TRBJ2-3; the match to TRBD2 covers 9 bases. Trimming removed 5 bases from V and 2 bases from J; junction bases left unmatched: 8. This CDR3 comprises 16 residues. Germline-derived CDR1 and CDR2 are SNHLY and FYNNEI. This CDR3 is CASSFKTSGFTDTQYF. The CDR3 DNA reads as TGTGCCAGCAGTTTCAAGACTAGCGGCTTCACAGATACGCAGTATTTT.

The gene calls are TRBV6-1 and TRBJ1-2; tentative D call: TRBD1 (6 bases). V lost 2 bases and J 2 bases, leaving 9 bases between the germline ends. This CDR3 is 14 amino acids long. Germline V gene sequence: CDR1 MNHNS, CDR2 SASEGT. The CDR3 sequence: CASSERTENYGYTF. CDR3 in DNA: TGTGCCAGCAGTGAACGGACAGAGAACTATGGCTACACCTTC.

The rearrangement links TRBV4-1 to TRBJ1-2, with D perhaps matching TRBD1 (5 bases). The CDR3 contains 17 residues. V lost 1 base and J lost 3, with 18 bases in between. Germline-derived CDR1 and CDR2 are MGHRA and YSYEKL. CDR3 sequence (DNA): TGCGCCAGCAGCCAAGTTTTGACCCCCGGGACGGACTATGGCTACACCTTC. Translating gives CASSQVLTPGTDYGYTF.

This clone was detected once. CDR3 in amino acids: CASSYGTGGTEAFF. DNA for the CDR3: TGTGCCAGCAGTTACGGGACCGGGGGGACTGAAGCTTTCTTT. This chain uses TRBV6-5 with TRBJ1-1, with D tentatively TRBD1 (5 bases). Trimming cost V 2 bases and J 5 bases, with 12 bases left between them. Germline CDR1 reads MNHEY; CDR2 reads SVGAGI. The CDR3 sequence is 14 residues long.

The chain employs TRBV6-5 and TRBJ1-1; no clear D gene. V was pared by 11 bases and J by 1 base, with 14 bases between. Per the germline V gene, CDR1 is MNHEY and CDR2 is SVGAGI. The CDR3 sequence is 13 residues long. CDR3 nucleotide sequence: TGTGCCGCGATTGGACCGACGAACACTGAAGCTTTCTTT. The encoded protein is CAAIGPTNTEAFF.

This clone was observed a few times. The chain links TRBV9 to TRBJ1-2; D unclear. Germline CDR1 SGDLS, CDR2 YYNGEE. The length of the CDR3 is 11 residues. Deletions cut 3 bases from V and 2 bases from J, with 2 bases between. CDR3 sequence: CASSENYGYTF. As DNA, the CDR3 is TGTGCCAGCAGCGAGAACTATGGCTACACCTTC.

V and J are TRBV6-6 and TRBJ2-4; the D gene is possibly TRBD2 (6 bases). This CDR3 has 15 amino acids. V lost 8 bases and J lost 3, with 17 bases in between. Germline CDR1 and CDR2: MNHNY and SVGAGI (reference sequence). CDR3 residues: CASRLGRAGKNIQYF. The CDR3 DNA reads TGTGCCAGCCGCCTCGGGAGAGCGGGCAAAAACATTCAGTACTTC.